Included here is one T cell receptor beta chain sequence, with context. Its antigen is currently not known. No base qualities exist here, and no much larger clone lies one base off it. Instrument on record: Illumina HiSeq 1500. TCRdb cleaned the public reads at Q25 with fastp, built clones with MiXCR and kept in-frame beta chains. Entries are consolidated by CDR3 protein sequence, retaining the most common genes and DNA. For this sample there are around 300,000 distinct CDR3 sequences; roughly a quarter appear just once. The ten largest clones add up to more than 11% of the sample. The data are from a study of T cell repertoires in cytomegalovirus infection (dated by TCRdb to the late 2010s). Background for the entire study: The HLA type of each donor mattered for the analysis, because public TCR beta signatures pointed to carriage of CMV infection along with the matching HLA type.

Study-wide conclusions, independent of this receptor: In both this cohort and an independent cohort of approximately 350 donors, the cumulative frequency of public TCR beta family members distinguished carriers of CMV infection plus the relevant HLA type. The ex vivo response was dominated by HLA-C-restricted CMV-specific TCR beta clonotypes, which also provided the single most frequent clonotype in two of eight donors.

Source material: PBMCs. This sequence originates from a human donor in good health (CMV status not recorded). Some clones in this sample may be carry-over from other donors' samples.

For the CDR3, the sequence is CASSFDRAGNEKLFF. The nucleotide sequence reads TGTGCCAGCAGTTTTGACAGGGCTGGTAATGAAAAACTGTTTTTT. The rearranged segments are TRBV2 and TRBJ1-4, with 7 junctional bases fitting TRBD1. The CDR3 runs 15 residues from the cysteine to the phenylalanine. Here the CDR3 DNA is all that survives: 45 bases in frame from base 1. The germline V gene sets CDR1 to SNHLY and CDR2 to FYNNEI. Here V drops 5 bases and J drops 4 bases, and the junction holds 7 bases not matched to any gene.